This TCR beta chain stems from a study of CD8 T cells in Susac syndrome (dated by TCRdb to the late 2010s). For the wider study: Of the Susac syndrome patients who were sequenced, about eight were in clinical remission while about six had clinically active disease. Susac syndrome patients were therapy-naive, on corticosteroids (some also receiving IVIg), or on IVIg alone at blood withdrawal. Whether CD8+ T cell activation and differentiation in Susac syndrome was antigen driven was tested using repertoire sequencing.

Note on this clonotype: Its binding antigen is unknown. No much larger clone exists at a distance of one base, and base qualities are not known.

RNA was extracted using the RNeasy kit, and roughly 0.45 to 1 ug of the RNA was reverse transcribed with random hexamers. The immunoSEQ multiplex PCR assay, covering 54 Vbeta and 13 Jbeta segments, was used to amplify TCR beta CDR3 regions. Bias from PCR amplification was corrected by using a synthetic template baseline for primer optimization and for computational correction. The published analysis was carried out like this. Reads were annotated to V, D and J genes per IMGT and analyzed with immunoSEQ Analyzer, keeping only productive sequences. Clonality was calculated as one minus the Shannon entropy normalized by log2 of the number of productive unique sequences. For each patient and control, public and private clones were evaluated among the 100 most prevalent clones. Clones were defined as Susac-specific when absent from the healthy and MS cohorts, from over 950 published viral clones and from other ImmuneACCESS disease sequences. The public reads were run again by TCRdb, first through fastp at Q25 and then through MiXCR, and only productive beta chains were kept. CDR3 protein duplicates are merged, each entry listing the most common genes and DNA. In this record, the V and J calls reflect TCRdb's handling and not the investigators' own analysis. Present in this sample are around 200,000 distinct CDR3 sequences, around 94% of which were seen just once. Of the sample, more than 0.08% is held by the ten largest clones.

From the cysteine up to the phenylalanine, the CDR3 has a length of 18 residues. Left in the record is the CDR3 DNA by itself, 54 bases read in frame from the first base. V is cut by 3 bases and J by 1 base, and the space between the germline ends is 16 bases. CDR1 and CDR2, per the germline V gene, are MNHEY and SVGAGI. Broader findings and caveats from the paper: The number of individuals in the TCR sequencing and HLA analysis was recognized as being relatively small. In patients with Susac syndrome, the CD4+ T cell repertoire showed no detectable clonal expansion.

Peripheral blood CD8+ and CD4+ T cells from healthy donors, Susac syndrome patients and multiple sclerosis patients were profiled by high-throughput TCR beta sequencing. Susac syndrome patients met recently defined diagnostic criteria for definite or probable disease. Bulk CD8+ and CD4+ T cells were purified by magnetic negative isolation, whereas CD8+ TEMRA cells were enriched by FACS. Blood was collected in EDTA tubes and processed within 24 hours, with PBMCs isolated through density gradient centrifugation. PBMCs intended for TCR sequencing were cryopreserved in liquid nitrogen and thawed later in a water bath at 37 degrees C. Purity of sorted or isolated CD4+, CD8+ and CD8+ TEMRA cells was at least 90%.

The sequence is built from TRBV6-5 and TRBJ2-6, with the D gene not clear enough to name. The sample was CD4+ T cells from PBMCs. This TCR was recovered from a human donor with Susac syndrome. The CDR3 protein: CASSYKVGSLSGANVLTF. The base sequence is TGTGCCAGCAGTTATAAGGTTGGCTCTTTATCTGGGGCCAACGTCCTGACTTTC.